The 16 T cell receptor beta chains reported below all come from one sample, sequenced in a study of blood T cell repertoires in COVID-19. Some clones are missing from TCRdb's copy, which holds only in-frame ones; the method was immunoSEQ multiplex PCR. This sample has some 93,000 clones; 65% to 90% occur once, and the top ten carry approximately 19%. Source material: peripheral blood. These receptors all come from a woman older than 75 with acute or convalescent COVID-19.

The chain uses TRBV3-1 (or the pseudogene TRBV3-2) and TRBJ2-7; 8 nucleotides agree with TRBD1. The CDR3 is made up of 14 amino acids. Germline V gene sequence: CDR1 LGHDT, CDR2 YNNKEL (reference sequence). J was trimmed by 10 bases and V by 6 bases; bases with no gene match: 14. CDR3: CASSNSPDREIQYF. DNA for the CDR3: TGTGCCAGCAGTAACTCTCCGGACAGGGAAATTCAGTACTTC.

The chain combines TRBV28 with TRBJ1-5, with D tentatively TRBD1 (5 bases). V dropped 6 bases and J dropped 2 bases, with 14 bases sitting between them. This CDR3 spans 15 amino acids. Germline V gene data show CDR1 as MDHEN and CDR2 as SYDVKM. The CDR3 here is CASSRGGIGNQPQHF. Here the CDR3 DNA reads TGTGCCAGCAGCCGGGGGGGAATCGGCAATCAGCCCCAGCATTTT.

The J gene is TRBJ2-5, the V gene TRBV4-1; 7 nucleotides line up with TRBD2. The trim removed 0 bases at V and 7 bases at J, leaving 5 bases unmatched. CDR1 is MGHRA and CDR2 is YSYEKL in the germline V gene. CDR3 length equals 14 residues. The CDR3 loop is CASSQDSGTPTQYF. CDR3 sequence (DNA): TGCGCCAGCAGCCAAGACAGCGGGACCCCGACCCAGTACTTC.

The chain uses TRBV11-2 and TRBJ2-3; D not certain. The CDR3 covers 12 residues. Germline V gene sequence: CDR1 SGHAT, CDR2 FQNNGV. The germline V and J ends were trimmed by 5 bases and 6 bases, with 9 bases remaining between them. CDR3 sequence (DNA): TGTGCCAGCAGCCCGTTCTCCGATACGCAGTATTTT. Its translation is CASSPFSDTQYF.

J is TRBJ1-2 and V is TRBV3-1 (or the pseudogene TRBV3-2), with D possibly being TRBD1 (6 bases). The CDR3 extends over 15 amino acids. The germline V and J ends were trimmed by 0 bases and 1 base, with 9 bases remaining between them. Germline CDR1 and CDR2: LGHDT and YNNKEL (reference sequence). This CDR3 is CASSQEGAGNYGYTF. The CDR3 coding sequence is TGTGCCAGCAGCCAAGAGGGGGCGGGTAACTATGGCTACACCTTC.

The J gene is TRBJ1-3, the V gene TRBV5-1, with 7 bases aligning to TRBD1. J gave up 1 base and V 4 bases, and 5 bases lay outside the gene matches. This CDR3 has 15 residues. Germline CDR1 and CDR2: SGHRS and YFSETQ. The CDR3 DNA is TGCGCCAGCAGCCGGGGACAGCGTTCTGGAAACACCATATATTTT. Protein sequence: CASSRGQRSGNTIYF.

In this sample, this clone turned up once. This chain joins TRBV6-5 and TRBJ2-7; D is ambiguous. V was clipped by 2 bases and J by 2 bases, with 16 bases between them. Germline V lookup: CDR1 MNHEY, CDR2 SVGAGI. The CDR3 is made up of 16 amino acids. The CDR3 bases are TGTGCCAGCAGTTACGTAGGCCTAGGAAGTCCCTACGAGCAGTACTTC. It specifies CASSYVGLGSPYEQYF.

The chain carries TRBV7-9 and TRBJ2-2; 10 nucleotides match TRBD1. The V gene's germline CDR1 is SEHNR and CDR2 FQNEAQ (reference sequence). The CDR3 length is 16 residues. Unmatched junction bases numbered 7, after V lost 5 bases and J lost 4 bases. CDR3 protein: CASSRQGAWSTGELFF. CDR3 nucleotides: TGTGCCAGCAGCAGACAGGGGGCCTGGAGCACCGGGGAGCTGTTTTTT.

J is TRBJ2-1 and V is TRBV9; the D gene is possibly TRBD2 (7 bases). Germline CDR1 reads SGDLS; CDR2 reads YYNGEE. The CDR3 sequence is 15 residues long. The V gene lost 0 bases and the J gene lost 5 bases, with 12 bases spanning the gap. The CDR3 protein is CASSVGAGADNEQFF. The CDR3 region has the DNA TGTGCCAGCAGCGTAGGGGCGGGGGCAGACAATGAGCAGTTCTTC.

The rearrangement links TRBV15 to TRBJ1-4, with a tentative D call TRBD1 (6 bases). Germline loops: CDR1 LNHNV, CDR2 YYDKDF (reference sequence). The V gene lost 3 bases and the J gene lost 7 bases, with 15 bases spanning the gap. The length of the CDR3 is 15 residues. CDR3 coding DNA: TGTGCCACCAGCAGGGGGTCAACAGGGAGTGAAAAACTGTTTTTT. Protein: CATSRGSTGSEKLFF. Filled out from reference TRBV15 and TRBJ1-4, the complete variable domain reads DAMVIQNPRYQVTQFGKPVTLSCSQTLNHNVMYWYQQKSSQAPKLLFHYYDKDFNNEADTPDNFQSRRPNTSFCFLDIRSPGLGDTAMYLCATSRGSTGSEKLFFGSGTQLSVL.

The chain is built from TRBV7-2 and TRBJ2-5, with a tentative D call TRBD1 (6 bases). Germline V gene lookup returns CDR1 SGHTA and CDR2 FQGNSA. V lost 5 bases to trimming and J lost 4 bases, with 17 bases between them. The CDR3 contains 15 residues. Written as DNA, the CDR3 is TGTGCCAGCAGCCCGTCGTTGGGGGCCCGAGAGACCCAGTACTTC. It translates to CASSPSLGARETQYF.

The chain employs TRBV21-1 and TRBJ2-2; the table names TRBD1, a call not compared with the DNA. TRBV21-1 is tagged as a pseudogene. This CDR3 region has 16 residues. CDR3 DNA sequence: TGTGCAGAGAGGCTACCGGGACAGGGATCCACCGGGGAGCTGTTTTTT. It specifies CAERLPGQGSTGELFF.

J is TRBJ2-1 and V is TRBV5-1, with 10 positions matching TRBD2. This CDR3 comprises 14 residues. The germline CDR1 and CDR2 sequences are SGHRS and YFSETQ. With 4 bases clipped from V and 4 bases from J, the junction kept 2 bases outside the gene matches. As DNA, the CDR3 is TGCGCCAGCAGCGAGCGGGGGGGATACAATGAGCAGTTCTTC. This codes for CASSERGGYNEQFF.

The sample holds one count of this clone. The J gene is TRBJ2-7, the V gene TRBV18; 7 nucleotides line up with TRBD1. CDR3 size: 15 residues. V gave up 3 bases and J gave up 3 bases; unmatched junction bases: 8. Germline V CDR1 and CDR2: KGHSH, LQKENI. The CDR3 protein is CASSPQRAGGYEQYF. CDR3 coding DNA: TGTGCCAGCTCACCCCAAAGAGCAGGGGGCTACGAGCAGTACTTC.

CDR3 DNA sequence: TGTGCCAGCAGCAACGTGGGGCGGACCTACAATGAGCAGTTCTTC. As protein: CASSNVGRTYNEQFF. This chain links TRBV21-1 with TRBJ2-1; the listed D gene, TRBD1, was not tested against the DNA. TRBV21-1 is shown as a pseudogene. The CDR3 contains 15 residues.

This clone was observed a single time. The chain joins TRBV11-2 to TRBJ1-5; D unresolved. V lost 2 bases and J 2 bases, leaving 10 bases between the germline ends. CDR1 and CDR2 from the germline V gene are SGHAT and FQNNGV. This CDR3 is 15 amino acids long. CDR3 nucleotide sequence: TGTGCCAGCAGCTTAAGGTGGGCCGGCAATCAGCCCCAGCATTTT. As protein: CASSLRWAGNQPQHF.